This note documents a single T cell receptor beta chain sequence. What it binds is unknown. Measured with immunoSEQ multiplex PCR; TCRdb has only the in-frame clones, and not every one. The table includes tens of thousands of clones, roughly 80% detected once. The entry originates in a study of OX40 agonist ivuxolimab in advanced cancers. Findings and caveats of the study: Some of the lowest clonal expansion was seen in partial responders at 0.1-3.0 mg/kg. On average, CD8+ T cells had more expanded clones than CD4+.

Germline assignment: CDR1 SGHDN and CDR2 FVKESK. V lost 4 bases, J lost 4 bases, and 11 bases lay in between. This CDR3 contains 14 residues. The sampling schedule covered blood at baseline, cycle 4 day 1, and cycle 7 day 1. The sample in question was CD4+ or CD8+ T cells sorted from blood, obtained in a trial of the OX40 agonist ivuxolimab. The V gene is TRBV14, the J gene TRBJ2-1; D is possibly TRBD1 (6 bases). This clonotype was sampled from an adult with an advanced solid tumor such as melanoma, head and neck, liver or kidney cancer. Written as DNA, the CDR3 is TGTGCCAGCAGCCCGACAGGACAGTACAATGAGCAGTTCTTC. Its protein is CASSPTGQYNEQFF.